A selection of T cell receptor beta chains follows, all from one sample in a study of T cell clones after liver transplantation. TCRdb's table, derived via immunoSEQ multiplex PCR, lists solely in-frame clones and lacks some. Among roughly 57,000 clones, roughly two thirds were seen once, and the ten largest hold approximately 16%. The sample consisted of CD4+ T cells from blood, taken before liver transplant. These TCRs come from a human donor who received a liver transplant. The CDR3 runs from the conserved cysteine through the conserved F or W. A D gene is named only where the DNA matches it firmly. Some rows have no size entry. The others give once, few or many, or a class for an expanded clone.

>NA|NA|TRBV10-1|TRBJ1-1
CARRRNTEAFF
TGCGCCAGGAGGAGGAACACTGAAGCTTTCTTT
>NA|NA|TRBV6-5|TRBJ2-5
CASSPGWETQYF
TGTGCCAGCAGTCCAGGGTGGGAGACCCAGTACTTC
>few|NA|TRBV7-2|TRBJ1-2
CASNPPGRGYGYTF
TGTGCCAGCAACCCCCCGGGGAGGGGATATGGCTACACCTTC
>few|TRBD1|TRBV19|TRBJ1-6
CASSVLSGQWDSPLHF
TGTGCCAGTAGTGTCCTTTCGGGACAGTGGGATTCACCCCTCCACTTT
>NA|TRBD1|TRBV18|TRBJ1-2
CASSRGSGTGSTYGYTF
TGTGCCAGCTCACGGGGTTCCGGGACAGGGTCAACCTATGGCTACACCTTC
>NA|NA|TRBV11-1|TRBJ1-1
CASSSGLNTEAFF
TGTGCCAGCAGCTCCGGGTTGAACACTGAAGCTTTCTTT
>few|TRBD1|TRBV15|TRBJ1-5
CATSRGTAENQPQHF
TGTGCCACCAGCCGTGGGACAGCGGAAAATCAGCCCCAGCATTTT
>few|TRBD2|TRBV4-2|TRBJ2-5
CASSHGTSGGAAETQYF
TGTGCCAGCAGCCACGGGACTAGCGGGGGGGCCGCTGAGACCCAGTACTTC
>NA|NA|TRBV7-2|TRBJ2-5
CASSPAGEQETQYF
TGTGCCAGCAGCCCTGCGGGTGAACAAGAGACCCAGTACTTC
>NA|TRBD1|TRBV30|TRBJ1-2
CAWKPPGQRNKYTF
TGTGCCTGGAAGCCTCCGGGACAGCGAAATAAGTACACCTTC
>NA|NA|TRBV5-1|TRBJ1-5
CASSFSGDGNQPQHF
TGCGCCAGCAGTTTTTCCGGGGATGGGAATCAGCCCCAGCATTTT